The 5 T cell receptor beta chains listed next were all sequenced from one sample in a study of T cell repertoires in ileal Crohn's disease. Clones were read by immunoSEQ multiplex PCR, and TCRdb kept only the in-frame ones, dropping some. The sample has more than 12,000 clones; just under 80% are singletons. Time point of the sample: neoterminal ileum biopsy at postoperative endoscopy, about 6 months after surgery. Material for sequencing was ileal tissue. All receptors derive from an adult with Crohn's disease.

The V and J genes are TRBV5-4 and TRBJ2-7; D might be TRBD1 or TRBD2, each matching 5 bases. In germline, CDR1 is SGHNT, CDR2 YYREEE (reference sequence). Trimming removed 4 bases at V and 2 bases at J, with 10 bases between. The length of the CDR3 is 13 residues. CDR3 bases: TGTGCCAGCAGCGGGGACCGGCCCTACGAGCAGTACTTC. As protein: CASSGDRPYEQYF.

Concerning this clone: The germline gene is not matched at one end of the junction; a read error may be the cause. This rearrangement joins TRBV11-2 to TRBJ2-1; 11 bases line up with TRBD2. The CDR3 runs 15 residues. From germline, CDR1 is SGHAT and CDR2 FQNNGV. The CDR3 region has the DNA TGTGCCAGCAGTTTAGCGGGAGGGTCCTACAATGAGCAGTTCTTC. It yields the protein CASSLAGGSYNEQFF.

The chain links TRBV5-6 to TRBJ2-7; 10 nucleotides align to TRBD1. Trimming took 3 bases from V and 5 from J; bases not matched to a gene: 11. Germline V gives CDR1 SGHDT, CDR2 YYEEEE. The CDR3 runs to 16 residues. DNA for the CDR3: TGTGCCAGCAGCTCTGCAATGACAGGGGGCCTTCACGAGCAGTACTTC. This codes for CASSSAMTGGLHEQYF.

The CDR3 is CASSAGQGIISGYTF. In DNA form, the CDR3 reads TGTGCCAGCAGTGCGGGACAGGGGATTATCTCTGGCTACACCTTC. This sequence joins TRBV6-1 and TRBJ1-2; 10 positions agree with TRBD1. Trimming cost V 4 bases and J 7 bases; bases outside gene matches: 9. The CDR3 is 15 residues long. Germline CDR1 and CDR2: MNHNS and SASEGT.

The chain carries TRBV7-9 and TRBJ1-5; D ambiguous. CDR3 length equals 12 residues. Germline V gene lookup returns CDR1 SEHNR and CDR2 FQNEAQ (reference sequence). The V gene lost 3 bases and the J gene lost 6 bases, with 6 bases spanning the gap. The CDR3 nucleotides are TGTGCCAGCAGCTTTGATATTCAGCCCCAGCATTTT. Its protein is CASSFDIQPQHF.